This is a list of T cell receptor beta chains from one sample in a study of shared clonotypes between healthy human individuals. The table came from immunoSEQ multiplex PCR; TCRdb's copy has only in-frame clones and leaves some out. The sample has some 2.3 million clones, roughly 93% seen once; the top ten hold 0.3% to 0.4%. Sequences were obtained from naive CD4+ T cells from PBMCs. These receptors were collected from a man aged 18 to 29 in good health. Some clones in this sample may be carry-over from other donors' samples. CDR3s include the opening cysteine and the closing phenylalanine or tryptophan. The D gene is left open where the match is weak. Size is omitted from some rows. Given values are once, few, many or a class for expanded clones.

NA,NA,TRBV18,TRBJ1-3,TGTGCCAGCTCACCACCTCGCAGCCCGGACGGAAACACCATATATTTT,CASSPPRSPDGNTIYF
NA,NA,TRBV5-1,TRBJ2-1,TGCGCCAGCAGCTTGGGCCCTTACAATGAGCAGTTCTTC,CASSLGPYNEQFF
NA,once,TRBV27,TRBJ2-6,TGTGCCAGCGGGGGCCGGGCCAACGTCCTGACTTTC,CASGGRANVLTF
NA,once,TRBV5-1,TRBJ2-3,TGCGCCAGCAGCTTTGAATCGGGATCAGGGGATACGCAGTATTTT,CASSFESGSGDTQYF
NA,NA,TRBV6-1,TRBJ1-5,TGTGCCAGCAGCAGGGCAGGGAGTAATCAGCCCCAGCATTTT,CASSRAGSNQPQHF
TRBD2,once,TRBV28,TRBJ2-7,TGTGCCAGCAGGGCTCCCCCGAGCGGGAGACCCTACGAGCAGTACTTC,CASRAPPSGRPYEQYF
NA,NA,TRBV7-3,TRBJ1-3,TGTGCCAGCAGCGCGAGCTCTGGAAACACCATATATTTT,CASSASSGNTIYF
NA,NA,TRBV7-2,TRBJ2-5,TGTGCCAGCAGCTTACGGGGCGGGATCGGGACCCAGTACTTC,CASSLRGGIGTQYF
TRBD1,NA,TRBV29-1,TRBJ2-2,TGCAGCGTGGGGACAGGGACGAACACCGGGGAGCTGTTTTTT,CSVGTGTNTGELFF
NA,NA,TRBV6-1,TRBJ1-1,TGTGCCAGCAGTGAACACAAGAACACTGAAGCTTTCTTT,CASSEHKNTEAFF
NA,NA,TRBV6-1,TRBJ1-2,TGTGCCAGCAGCAACCTAGGGACGGCCGACTATGGCTACACCTTC,CASSNLGTADYGYTF
TRBD1,NA,TRBV6-1,TRBJ2-7,TGTGCCAGCGAGAGAGGGACAGGGGGTGCCTACGAGCAGTACTTC,CASERGTGGAYEQYF
TRBD1,NA,TRBV5-1,TRBJ1-3,TGCGCCAGCAGCGGACAGGGGGCTGCCTCTGGAAACACCATATATTTT,CASSGQGAASGNTIYF
NA,NA,TRBV6-5,TRBJ2-4,TGTGCCAGCAGTTACACTCGTGAGGGGACCATTCAGTACTTC,CASSYTREGTIQYF
NA,NA,TRBV30,TRBJ1-4,TGTGCCTGGACTCACCGGGCCTGGGTGGATGAAAAACTGTTTTTT,CAWTHRAWVDEKLFF
NA,NA,TRBV20-1,TRBJ1-5,TGCAGTGCCCGAGGGAGTCAGCCCCAGCATTTT,CSARGSQPQHF
NA,NA,TRBV28,TRBJ1-1,TGTGCCAGCAATCGGGCGAACACTGAAGCTTTCTTT,CASNRANTEAFF
TRBD1,NA,TRBV6-6,TRBJ2-1,TGTGCCAGCAGTTTACAGGGGGTTTCCTACAATGAGCAGTTCTTC,CASSLQGVSYNEQFF
TRBD2,NA,TRBV15,TRBJ2-5,TGTGCCACCAGCAGAGATCTAGCGGCCCAAGAGACCCAGTACTTC,CATSRDLAAQETQYF
TRBD2,NA,TRBV5-6,TRBJ2-1,TGTGCCAGCAGCTTTTCTGAGGGAGGGCCTCTTATCGGTGAGCAGTTCTTC,CASSFSEGGPLIGEQFF
TRBD1,NA,TRBV14,TRBJ2-7,TGTGCCAGCAGCCAGGTTGGGACAGGGGCGTTCGAGCAGTACTTC,CASSQVGTGAFEQYF
NA,NA,TRBV15,TRBJ1-2,TGTGCCACCAGCAGTCCACTAAGATTCCCTATTGGCTACACCTTC,CATSSPLRFPIGYTF
TRBD2,NA,TRBV7-2,TRBJ2-2,TGTGCCAGCAGCTTACAGCCTAGCGGGAGGAACGGGGAGCTGTTTTTT,CASSLQPSGRNGELFF
NA,NA,TRBV7-3,TRBJ2-3,TGTGCCAGCAGCTTACGGGTCACGGGGGAGCATACGCAGTATTTT,CASSLRVTGEHTQYF
NA,NA,TRBV29-1,TRBJ2-5,TGCAGCGTCATGCCACTGGAAGAGACCCAGTACTTC,CSVMPLEETQYF
TRBD2,NA,TRBV27,TRBJ2-1,TGTGCCAGCAGTTTTCTAACTAGCGGGAGGGGCAATGAGCAGTTCTTC,CASSFLTSGRGNEQFF